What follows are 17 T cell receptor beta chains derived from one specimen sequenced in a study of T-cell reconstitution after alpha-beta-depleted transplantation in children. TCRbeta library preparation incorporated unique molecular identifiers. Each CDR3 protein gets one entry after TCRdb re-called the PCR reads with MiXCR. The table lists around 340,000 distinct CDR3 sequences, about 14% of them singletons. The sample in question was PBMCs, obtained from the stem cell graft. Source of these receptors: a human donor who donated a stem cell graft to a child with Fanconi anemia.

The CDR3: CASSPGLAGGLYEQYV. The CDR3 DNA sequence: TGTGCCAGCAGCCCGGGACTAGCGGGGGGTTTGTACGAGCAGTACGTC. The gene calls are TRBV5-8 and TRBJ2-7; TRBD2 aligns across 15 bases. Trimming removed 4 bases from V and 4 bases from J; junction bases left unmatched: 6. Germline V lookup: CDR1 SGHTS, CDR2 YDEGEE. CDR3 size: 16 residues.

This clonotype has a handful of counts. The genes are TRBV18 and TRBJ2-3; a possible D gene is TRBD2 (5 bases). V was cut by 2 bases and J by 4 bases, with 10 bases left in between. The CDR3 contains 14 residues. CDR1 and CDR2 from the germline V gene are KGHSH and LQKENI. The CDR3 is CASSPAGGADTQYF. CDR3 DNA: TGTGCCAGCTCACCAGCCGGAGGTGCAGATACGCAGTATTTT.

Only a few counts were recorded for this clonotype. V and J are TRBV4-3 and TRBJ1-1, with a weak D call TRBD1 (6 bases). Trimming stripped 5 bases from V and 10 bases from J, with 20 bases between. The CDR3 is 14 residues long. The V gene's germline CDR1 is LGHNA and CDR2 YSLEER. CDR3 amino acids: CASSSRQATLGAFF. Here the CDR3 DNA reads TGCGCCAGCAGCTCCCGACAGGCTACATTGGGAGCTTTCTTT.

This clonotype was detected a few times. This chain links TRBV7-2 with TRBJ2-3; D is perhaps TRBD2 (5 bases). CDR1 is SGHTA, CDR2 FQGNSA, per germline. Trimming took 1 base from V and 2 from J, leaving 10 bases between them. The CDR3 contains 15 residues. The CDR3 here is CASSLVVAHTDTQYF. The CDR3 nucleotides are TGTGCCAGCAGCTTAGTTGTAGCGCACACAGATACGCAGTATTTT.

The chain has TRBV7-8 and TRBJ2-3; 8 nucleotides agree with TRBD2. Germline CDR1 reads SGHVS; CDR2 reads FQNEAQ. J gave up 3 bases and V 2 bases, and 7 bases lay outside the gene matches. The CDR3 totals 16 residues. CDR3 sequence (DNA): TGTGCCAGCAGCTTACCCCAGCGGGGGTTTACAGATACGCAGTATTTT. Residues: CASSLPQRGFTDTQYF.

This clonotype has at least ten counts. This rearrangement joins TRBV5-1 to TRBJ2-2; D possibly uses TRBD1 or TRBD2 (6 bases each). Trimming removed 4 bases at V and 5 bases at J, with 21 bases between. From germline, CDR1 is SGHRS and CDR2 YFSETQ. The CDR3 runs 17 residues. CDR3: CASSRPSGARGTGELFF. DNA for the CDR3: TGCGCCAGCAGCCGCCCCTCGGGGGCGCGGGGAACCGGGGAGCTGTTTTTT.

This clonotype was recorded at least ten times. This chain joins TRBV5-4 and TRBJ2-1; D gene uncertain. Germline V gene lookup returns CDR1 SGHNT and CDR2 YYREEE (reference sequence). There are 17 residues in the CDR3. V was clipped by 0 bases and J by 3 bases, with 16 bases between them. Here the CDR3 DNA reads TGTGCCAGCAGCTTGGACTCGACACCGCTAAACTACAATGAGCAGTTCTTC. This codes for CASSLDSTPLNYNEQFF.

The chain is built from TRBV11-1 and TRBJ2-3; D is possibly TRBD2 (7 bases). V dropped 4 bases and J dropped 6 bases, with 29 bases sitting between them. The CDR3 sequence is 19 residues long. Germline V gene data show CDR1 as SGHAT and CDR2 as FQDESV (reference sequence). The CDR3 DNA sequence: TGTGCCAGCAGCTCCTTAGGGGGGAATCTCGGGGGGCCGGGTGATACGCAGTATTTT. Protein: CASSSLGGNLGGPGDTQYF.

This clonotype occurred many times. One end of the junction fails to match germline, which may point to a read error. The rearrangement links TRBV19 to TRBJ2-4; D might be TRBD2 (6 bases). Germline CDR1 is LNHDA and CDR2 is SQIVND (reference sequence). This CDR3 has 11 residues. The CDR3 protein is CASSMGGPAHF. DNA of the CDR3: TGTGCCAGTAGTATGGGGGGACCTGCACACTTC.

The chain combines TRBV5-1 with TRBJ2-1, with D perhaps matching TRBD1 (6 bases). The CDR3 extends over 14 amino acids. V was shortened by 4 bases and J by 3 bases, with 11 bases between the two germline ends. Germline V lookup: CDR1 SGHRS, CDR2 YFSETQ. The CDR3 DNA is TGCGCCAGCAGCGCCCAAGGGGGCTACAATGAGCAGTTCTTC. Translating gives CASSAQGGYNEQFF.

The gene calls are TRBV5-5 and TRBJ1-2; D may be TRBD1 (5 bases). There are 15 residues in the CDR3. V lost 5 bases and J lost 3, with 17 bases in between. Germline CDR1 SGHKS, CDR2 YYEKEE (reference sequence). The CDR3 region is CASRTGPASDYGYTF. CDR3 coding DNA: TGTGCCAGCAGAACGGGACCTGCGTCCGACTATGGCTACACCTTC.

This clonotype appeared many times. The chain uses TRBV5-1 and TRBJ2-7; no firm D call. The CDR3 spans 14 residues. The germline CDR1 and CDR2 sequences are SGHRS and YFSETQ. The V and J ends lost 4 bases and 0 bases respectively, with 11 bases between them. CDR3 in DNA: TGCGCCAGCAGCCCCGAGGTGTACTCCTACGAGCAGTACTTC. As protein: CASSPEVYSYEQYF.

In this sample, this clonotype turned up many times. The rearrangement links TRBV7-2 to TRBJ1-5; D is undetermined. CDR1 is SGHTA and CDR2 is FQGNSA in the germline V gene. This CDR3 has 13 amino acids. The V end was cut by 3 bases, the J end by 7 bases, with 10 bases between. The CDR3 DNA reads TGTGCCAGCAGCTTCGAATCGGGGCAGCCCCAGCATTTT. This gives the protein CASSFESGQPQHF.

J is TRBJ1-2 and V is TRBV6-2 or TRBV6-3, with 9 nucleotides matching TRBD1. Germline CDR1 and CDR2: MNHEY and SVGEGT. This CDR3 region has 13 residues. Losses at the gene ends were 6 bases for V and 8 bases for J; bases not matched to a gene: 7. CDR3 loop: CASRIQQGAGYTF. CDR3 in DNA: TGTGCCAGCAGGATACAACAGGGGGCCGGCTACACCTTC.

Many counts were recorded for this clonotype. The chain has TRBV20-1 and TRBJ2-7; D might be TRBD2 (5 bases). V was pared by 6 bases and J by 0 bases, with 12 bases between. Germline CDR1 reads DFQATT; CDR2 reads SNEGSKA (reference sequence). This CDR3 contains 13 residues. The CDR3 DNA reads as TGCAGTGCCTTGGACTGGAGCTCCTACGAGCAGTACGTC. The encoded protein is CSALDWSSYEQYV.

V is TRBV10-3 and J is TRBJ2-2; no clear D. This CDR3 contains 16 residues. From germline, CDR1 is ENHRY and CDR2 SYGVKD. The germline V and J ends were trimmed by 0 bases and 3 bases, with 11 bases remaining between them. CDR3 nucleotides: TGTGCCATCAGTGAGTCCGCAGGTCCCGACACCGGGGAGCTGTTTTTT. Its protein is CAISESAGPDTGELFF.

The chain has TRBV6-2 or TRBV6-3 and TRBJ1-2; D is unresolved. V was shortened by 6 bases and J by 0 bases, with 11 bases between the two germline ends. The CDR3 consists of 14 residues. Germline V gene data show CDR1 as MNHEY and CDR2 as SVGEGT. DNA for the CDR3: TGTGCCAGCAGCCGCGGGGAAGCTAACTATGGCTACACCTTC. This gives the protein CASSRGEANYGYTF.